This note documents a single T cell receptor (beta chain) sequence. The sample belongs to a study of blood T cell repertoires in COVID-19. The wider study: Whether acute or convalescent, the COVID-19 samples came from the United States, Italy and Spain. The cDNA or gDNA used as material had been derived from T cells, B-cell-depleted T cells, or PBMCs.

V lost 1 base and J 6 bases, leaving 10 bases between the germline ends. The CDR3 totals 15 residues. Germline CDR1 MDHEN, CDR2 SYDVKM. Generated by immunoSEQ multiplex PCR, the TCRdb table keeps only in-frame clones and is missing some. The sample contains 150,000 to 200,000 clones, roughly three quarters of which appear only once. The receptor comes from a woman in her 50s with acute COVID-19. The source material was PBMCs or T cells enriched from blood (not recorded which). This chain connects TRBV28 to TRBJ2-6; TRBD1 might be the D (6 bases). The CDR3 here is CASSLSGVEANVLTF. Here the CDR3 DNA reads TGTGCCAGCAGTTTATCAGGGGTCGAGGCCAACGTCCTGACTTTC.